This TCR beta chain was found in a study of post-analysis software for immune sequencing data. The authors incorporated unique molecular identifiers into the TCR beta cDNA libraries. Researchers reported 520,000 or so cDNA molecules coming from around 1 to 9.1 million T cells. TCRdb reprocessed the PCR reads via MiXCR and lists one record per CDR3 protein. The sample shows roughly 650,000 distinct CDR3 sequences, about 60% of them seen only once. Germline lookup yields CDR1 MGHDK and CDR2 SYGVNS. The V gene end was trimmed by 6 bases and the J gene end by 1 base; junction bases not matched to a gene: 6. The CDR3 is 14 residues long. On this clonotype: What it binds is unknown.

Notes on the study in general: TRBV5-6, TRBV5-1 and TRBV20-1 belonged to a set of roughly 5 TRBV segments that were more frequent in patients than controls. Clustering by F measure revealed strong co-clustering among samples prepared together in one batch.

The clonotype was recovered from a girl aged 2-15 years with multiple sclerosis. J is TRBJ2-7 and V is TRBV25-1, with TRBD1 identical over 7 bases. Sample: blood. The CDR3 nucleotides are TGTGCCAGCAGGGGGACAGTTGATTCCTACGAGCAGTACTTC. This codes for CASRGTVDSYEQYF.